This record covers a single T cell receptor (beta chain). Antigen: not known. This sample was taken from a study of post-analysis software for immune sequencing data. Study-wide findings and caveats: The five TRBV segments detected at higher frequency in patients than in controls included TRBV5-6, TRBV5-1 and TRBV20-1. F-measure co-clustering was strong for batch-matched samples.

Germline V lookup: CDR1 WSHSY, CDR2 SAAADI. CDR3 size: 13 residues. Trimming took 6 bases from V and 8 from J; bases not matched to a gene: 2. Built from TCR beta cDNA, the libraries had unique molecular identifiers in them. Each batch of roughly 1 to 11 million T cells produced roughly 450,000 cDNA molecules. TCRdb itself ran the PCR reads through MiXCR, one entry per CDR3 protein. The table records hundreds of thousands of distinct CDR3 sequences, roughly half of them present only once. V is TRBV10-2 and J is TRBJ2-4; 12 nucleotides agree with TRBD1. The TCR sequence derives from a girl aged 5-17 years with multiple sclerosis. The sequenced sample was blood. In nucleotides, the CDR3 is TGCGCCAGCAGGGGACAGGGGGCTGACATTCAGTACTTC. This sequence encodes CASRGQGADIQYF.